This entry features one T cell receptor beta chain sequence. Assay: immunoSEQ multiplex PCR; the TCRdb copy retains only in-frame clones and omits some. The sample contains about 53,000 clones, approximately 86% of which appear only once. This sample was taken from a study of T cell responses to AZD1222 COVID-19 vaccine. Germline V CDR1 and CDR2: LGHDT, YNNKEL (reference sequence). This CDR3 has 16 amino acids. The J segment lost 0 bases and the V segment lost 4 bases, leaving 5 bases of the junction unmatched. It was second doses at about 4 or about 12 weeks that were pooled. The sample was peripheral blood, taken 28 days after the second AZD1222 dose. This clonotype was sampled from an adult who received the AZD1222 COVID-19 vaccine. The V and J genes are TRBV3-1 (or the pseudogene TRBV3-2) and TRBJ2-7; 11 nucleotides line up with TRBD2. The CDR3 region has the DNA TGTGCCAGCAGCCCACTAGCGGGAGTTAACTCCTACGAGCAGTACTTC. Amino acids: CASSPLAGVNSYEQYF.